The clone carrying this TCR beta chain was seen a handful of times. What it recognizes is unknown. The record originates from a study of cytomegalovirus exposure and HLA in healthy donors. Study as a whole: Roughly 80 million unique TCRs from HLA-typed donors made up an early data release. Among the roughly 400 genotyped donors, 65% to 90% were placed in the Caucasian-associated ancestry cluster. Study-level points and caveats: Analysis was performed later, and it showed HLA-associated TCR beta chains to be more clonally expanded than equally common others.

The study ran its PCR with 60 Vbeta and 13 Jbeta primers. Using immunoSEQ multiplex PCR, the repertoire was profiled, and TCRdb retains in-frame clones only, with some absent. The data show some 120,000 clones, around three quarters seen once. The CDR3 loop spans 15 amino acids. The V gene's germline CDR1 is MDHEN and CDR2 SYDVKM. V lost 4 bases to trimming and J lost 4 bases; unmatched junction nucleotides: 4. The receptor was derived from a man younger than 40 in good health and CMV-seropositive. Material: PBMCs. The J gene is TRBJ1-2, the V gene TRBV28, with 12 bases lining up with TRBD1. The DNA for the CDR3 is TGTGCCAGCAGTTCTGGGACAGGGGGCTCCTATGGCTACACCTTC. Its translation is CASSSGTGGSYGYTF.